What follows are 32 T cell receptor beta chains derived from one specimen sequenced in a study of T cells in Graves' hyperthyroidism and ophthalmopathy. It was RNA transcripts that yielded the amplified TCR beta CDR3 regions. Primed by the HTBI set, a first-round RT-PCR was run on the TCR CDR3. TCRdb passed the multiplex PCR reads through MiXCR, listing each CDR3 protein once. This sample has hundreds of thousands of distinct CDR3 sequences; over 40% occur once, and the top ten carry 7% to 7.5%. Sequences were obtained from peripheral blood or thyroid tissue (not recorded which). Receptors were obtained from an adult man with Graves' disease, either hyperthyroidism or ophthalmopathy (not recorded which).

This chain connects TRBV2 to TRBJ2-3; a weak D match, TRBD2 (6 bases). This CDR3 is 14 amino acids long. V was cut by 0 bases and J by 12 bases, with 16 bases left in between. Germline V lookup: CDR1 SNHLY, CDR2 FYNNEI. The CDR3 reads CASSEAMRGQPQYF. For the CDR3, the DNA is TGTGCCAGCAGTGAAGCGATGCGGGGCCAACCCCAGTATTTT.

This clonotype has at least ten counts. The chain has TRBV24-1 and TRBJ1-5; D is unresolved. Trimming cost V 4 bases and J 0 bases, with 3 bases left between them. Germline CDR1 KGHDR, CDR2 SFDVKD. The CDR3 is made up of 13 amino acids. The CDR3 coding sequence is TGTGCCACCAGTGAGGATAGCAATCAGCCCCAGCATTTT. Amino acid sequence: CATSEDSNQPQHF.

The chain couples TRBV6-5 to TRBJ2-7; 11 bases line up with TRBD2. CDR3 length equals 15 residues. Trimming took 5 bases from V and 2 from J; bases not matched to a gene: 5. Germline V lookup: CDR1 MNHEY, CDR2 SVGAGI. CDR3 in DNA: TGTGCCAGCAGTAACCCTAGCGGGAGGACCTACGAGCAGTACTTC. The encoded protein is CASSNPSGRTYEQYF.

Comment on this clonotype: A much bigger clone sits one base away, suggesting this may be a read error. The chain couples TRBV7-1 to TRBJ2-7, with 9 nucleotides matching TRBD2. TRBV7-1 is placed among ORFs of uncertain function. CDR3 size: 16 residues. The V and J ends lost 3 bases and 2 bases, in that order; junction bases with no gene match: 8. The CDR3 coding sequence is TGTGCCAGCAGCTCCCGGCTAGCGGGGACCGCCTACGAGCAGTACTTC. It yields the protein CASSSRLAGTAYEQYF.

The chain uses TRBV15 and TRBJ2-5, with 8 positions matching TRBD2. This CDR3 has 15 amino acids. The V segment lost 3 bases and the J segment 4 bases; nucleotides outside the gene matches: 7. CDR1 LNHNV and CDR2 YYDKDF come from the germline V gene (reference sequence). CDR3 amino acids: CATSSPSGGRETQYF. CDR3 DNA sequence: TGTGCCACCAGCAGCCCGAGCGGGGGTCGAGAGACCCAGTACTTC.

The gene calls are TRBV11-2 and TRBJ1-2; the D is unclear. The CDR3 sequence is 9 residues long. Per germline, CDR1 SGHAT and CDR2 FQNNGV. Trimming cost V 5 bases and J 11 bases, with 6 bases left between them. CDR3 nucleotides: TGTGCCAGCAGCCAACGATACACCTTC. Protein product: CASSQRYTF.

V gene TRBV6-1 combines with J gene TRBJ2-7; tentative D call: TRBD1 (6 bases). This CDR3 contains 17 residues. Germline loops: CDR1 MNHNS, CDR2 SASEGT. Trimming removed 9 bases at V and 5 bases at J, with 29 bases between. The DNA for the CDR3 is TGTGCCAGTAGGGGGTCATCATCGGGGTTAGCAGTCAACGAGCAGTACTTC. This translates into CASRGSSSGLAVNEQYF.

This chain connects TRBV20-1 to TRBJ1-2; D uncertain. The CDR3 sequence is 13 residues long. The V end lost 1 base, the J end lost 5 bases, and 11 bases lay between the germline ends. Germline-derived CDR1 and CDR2 are DFQATT and SNEGSKA (reference sequence). This CDR3 is CSARGEDVYGYTF. In nucleotides, the CDR3 is TGCAGTGCTAGAGGGGAGGACGTATATGGCTACACCTTC.

This clonotype has a single count. The V call is TRBV10-3, the J call TRBJ1-2; D call uncertain. The CDR3 runs 13 residues. Germline V gene sequence: CDR1 ENHRY, CDR2 SYGVKD. V lost 4 bases to trimming and J lost 10 bases, with 16 bases between them. The CDR3 coding sequence is TGTGCCATCAGTGGACAAGTTGACTCTGACTACACCTTC. The encoded protein is CAISGQVDSDYTF.

As concerns this clonotype: At one end the junction does not follow the germline gene, possibly because of a read error. The rearrangement joins TRBV2 to TRBJ2-7, with D hard to call. Germline lookup yields CDR1 SNHLY and CDR2 FYNNEI. This CDR3 contains 12 residues. The DNA of the CDR3 is TGTGCCAGCAAGGCGGAGAGCTACGAGAAGTACTTC. It encodes CASKAESYEKYF.

There are many counts of this clonotype. The chain carries TRBV6-1 and TRBJ1-1; D is possibly TRBD1 (6 bases). The CDR3 totals 15 residues. CDR1 is MNHNS, CDR2 SASEGT, per germline. Trimming cost V 3 bases and J 1 base, with 12 bases left between them. The CDR3 DNA reads TGTGCCAGCAGTGACACAGGGACGAGGAACACTGAAGCTTTCTTT. Protein sequence: CASSDTGTRNTEAFF.

This rearrangement joins TRBV15 to TRBJ2-7, with TRBD2 matching 14 bases. The germline V gene encodes CDR1 LNHNV and CDR2 YYDKDF (reference sequence). With 3 bases clipped from V and 6 bases from J, the junction kept 13 bases outside the gene matches. The CDR3 contains 18 residues. CDR3 DNA sequence: TGTGCCACCAGCAGTACCCCCGGACTAGCGGGGGGCACTATCGAGCAGTACTTC. This encodes CATSSTPGLAGGTIEQYF.

The CDR3: CSVERGEEEKLFF. The CDR3 nucleotides are TGCAGCGTTGAAAGGGGGGAAGAAGAAAAACTGTTTTTT. This sequence joins TRBV29-1 and TRBJ1-4; a possible D gene is TRBD1 (6 bases). The CDR3 has 13 residues. The germline V gene encodes CDR1 SQVTM and CDR2 ANQGSEA. Trimming left V 2 bases short and J 8 bases short, with 12 bases between.

This chain links TRBV2 with TRBJ1-2; possible D gene TRBD1, 5 bases. Trimming pared 4 bases from V and 0 bases from J, leaving 21 bases between. The CDR3 has 18 amino acids. Germline V gives CDR1 SNHLY, CDR2 FYNNEI. The CDR3 bases are TGTGCCAGCAGTGCCCGTCGTGGCGGAGGGGTTACTAACTATGGCTACACCTTC. Translated, it gives CASSARRGGGVTNYGYTF.

The V gene is TRBV2, the J gene TRBJ2-7; D unclear. Germline assignment: CDR1 SNHLY and CDR2 FYNNEI. There are 15 residues in the CDR3. With 2 bases removed from V and 3 bases from J, the gap between germline ends came to 14 bases. For the CDR3, the DNA is TGTGCCAGCAGTGAATATCCCAATGGTGGCTACGAGCAGTACTTC. Residues: CASSEYPNGGYEQYF.

This clonotype has a count of ten or more. The rearrangement uses TRBV7-2 and TRBJ1-1, with D maybe TRBD1 (5 bases). V was pared by 5 bases and J by 4 bases, with 11 bases between. CDR3 length: 13 amino acids. CDR1 is SGHTA, CDR2 FQGNSA, per germline. CDR3 sequence reads: CASSPFRATEAFF. The CDR3 DNA reads TGTGCCAGCAGCCCGTTCAGGGCCACTGAAGCTTTCTTT.

Of note for this clonotype: Mismatch with germline at one junction end may stem from a read error. The chain is built from TRBV4-1 and TRBJ1-1; no firm D call. This CDR3 contains 12 residues. Germline V gene data show CDR1 as MGHRA and CDR2 as YSYEKL. The CDR3 region is CASNQRNTEAFF. The CDR3 DNA sequence: TGCGCCAGCAACCAAAGGAACACTGAAGCTTTCTTT.

The rearrangement joins TRBV11-1 to TRBJ1-1; 8 nucleotides agree with TRBD1. Unmatched junction bases numbered 6, after V lost 5 bases and J lost 1 base. Germline loops: CDR1 SGHAT, CDR2 FQDESV (reference sequence). This CDR3 region has 15 residues. The CDR3 DNA is TGTGCCAGCAGCGGCGGACAGGGAAAGAACACTGAAGCTTTCTTT. As protein: CASSGGQGKNTEAFF.

The genes are TRBV12-3 or TRBV12-4 and TRBJ2-7; D possibly uses TRBD1 or TRBD2 (5 bases each). V was cut by 4 bases and J by 1 base, with 14 bases left in between. This CDR3 has 15 amino acids. The CDR3 protein is CASSSFRDGSYEQYF. As DNA, the CDR3 is TGTGCCAGCAGTTCATTCCGGGACGGATCCTACGAGCAGTACTTC.

The V call is TRBV29-1, the J call TRBJ2-7; TRBD2 might be the D (5 bases). The germline CDR1 and CDR2 sequences are SQVTM and ANQGSEA. The V end was cut by 1 base, the J end by 3 bases, with 10 bases between. The CDR3 loop spans 13 amino acids. CDR3 loop: CSVEAGSGYEQYF. In nucleotides, the CDR3 is TGCAGCGTTGAAGCGGGGTCCGGCTACGAGCAGTACTTC.

This clonotype appeared many times. This chain links TRBV7-9 with TRBJ1-2; 10 bases map to TRBD1. J was trimmed by 8 bases and V by 3 bases; bases with no gene match: 3. Germline CDR1 is SEHNR and CDR2 is FQNEAQ (reference sequence). CDR3 length: 13 amino acids. Here the CDR3 DNA reads TGTGCCAGCAGCTTGGACAGGGGGGGAGGCTACACCTTC. Translating it yields CASSLDRGGGYTF.

Many counts were recorded for this clonotype. The V call is TRBV2, the J call TRBJ1-6; TRBD1 matches 7 bases. V shed 7 bases, J shed 8 bases, and the junction held 8 bases outside the gene matches. There are 14 residues in the CDR3. The germline CDR1 and CDR2 sequences are SNHLY and FYNNEI. CDR3 protein: CASTLWDSDSPLHF. The CDR3 DNA is TGTGCCAGCACCCTGTGGGACAGCGATTCACCCCTCCACTTT.

As for this clonotype: It is likely a read error, because the conserved phenylalanine at the end of the CDR3 is missing. The V and J genes are TRBV10-3 and TRBJ1-1, with TRBD1 as a possible D gene (5 bases). V dropped 10 bases and J dropped 3 bases, with 12 bases sitting between them. The CDR3 is 12 residues long. Germline values: CDR1 ENHRY, CDR2 SYGVKD. The CDR3 here is CASSSGYTEAFL. Written as DNA, the CDR3 is TGTGCCAGCAGCTCAGGGTACACTGAAGCTTTCCTT.

As concerns this clonotype: A read error likely explains this, since a far larger clone differs by one base. The chain carries TRBV2 and TRBJ1-5, with D uncertain. The germline V gene has CDR1 SNHLY and CDR2 FYNNEI. The CDR3 consists of 15 residues. Between the trimmed V and J ends, which lost 7 bases and 0 bases, there was a span of 13 bases. The CDR3 DNA reads as TGTGCCAGCAATGTCGGTGGGCTTAGCAATCAGCCCCAGCATTTT. Translating gives CASNVGGLSNQPQHF.

This clonotype was observed at least ten times. V usage is TRBV29-1 and J usage is TRBJ1-5; D gene unclear. CDR1 SQVTM and CDR2 ANQGSEA come from the germline V gene. CDR3 length equals 13 residues. With 4 bases removed from V and 7 bases from J, the gap between germline ends came to 14 bases. This chain's CDR3 is CSVVLSVGQPQHF. The CDR3 DNA sequence: TGCAGCGTTGTCCTATCGGTAGGACAGCCCCAGCATTTT. Combining the CDR3 with reference TRBV29-1 and TRBJ1-5 gives the whole variable domain SAVISQKPSRDICQRGTSLTIQCQVDSQVTMMFWYRQQPGQSLTLIATANQGSEATYESGFVIDKFPISRPNLTFSTLTVSNMSPEDSSIYLCSVVLSVGQPQHFGDGTRLSIL.

There are many counts of this clonotype. CDR3 DNA sequence: TGTGCCAGCAGCTACAGTGGGTCACCCCTCCACTTT. Its protein product is CASSYSGSPLHF. The chain employs TRBV7-8 and TRBJ1-6; no firm D call. Germline CDR1 is SGHVS and CDR2 is FQNEAQ. The CDR3 runs to 12 residues. With 4 bases removed from V and 10 bases from J, the gap between germline ends came to 8 bases. Supplemented by reference TRBV7-8 and TRBJ1-6, the full variable domain reads GAGVSQSPRYKVAKRGQDVALRCDPISGHVSLFWYQQALGQGPEFLTYFQNEAQLDKSGLPSDRFFAERPEGSVSTLKIQRTQQEDSAVYLCASSYSGSPLHFGNGTRLTVT.

On this clonotype itself: A much larger clone differs from this one at a single base, so this may be a read error. This chain joins TRBV2 and TRBJ1-2; weak D call: TRBD1 (5 bases). Germline loops: CDR1 SNHLY, CDR2 FYNNEI. This CDR3 is built from 13 residues. This chain's CDR3 is CASKGRPKYGHTF. CDR3 nucleotide sequence: TGTGCCAGCAAGGGGCGACCGAAGTATGGCCACACCTTC.

This clonotype was seen at least ten times. V and J are TRBV12-3 or TRBV12-4 and TRBJ1-1; 7 bases agree with TRBD1. CDR3 length: 12 amino acids. V was pared by 6 bases and J by 13 bases, with 11 bases of the junction left unmatched. The CDR3: CASSQPRGRIFF. CDR3 bases: TGTGCCAGCAGCCAACCTAGGGGGCGGATTTTCTTT.

Note on this clonotype: A much larger clonotype is one base distant, so this may be a read error. The chain employs TRBV25-1 and TRBJ1-2, with a tentative D call TRBD1 (5 bases). Germline V CDR1 and CDR2: MGHDK, SYGVNS. The CDR3 length is 14 residues. CDR3 DNA sequence: TGTGACAGCAGCCCCCTGGGGGAGAACTATGGCTACACCTTC. Encoded protein: CDSSPLGENYGYTF.

This clonotype was seen a few times. This chain connects TRBV14 to TRBJ2-2; tentative D call: TRBD1 (6 bases). There are 17 residues in the CDR3. V was pared by 1 base and J by 4 bases, with 16 bases between. The germline V gene has CDR1 SGHDN and CDR2 FVKESK. CDR3 residues: CASSQGVQGTFTGELFF. In DNA form, the CDR3 reads TGTGCCAGCAGCCAAGGTGTGCAGGGGACGTTCACCGGGGAGCTGTTTTTT.

This clonotype was counted many times. J is TRBJ1-1 and V is TRBV9; D call uncertain. This CDR3 comprises 13 residues. The V and J ends lost 3 bases and 2 bases respectively, with 8 bases between them. The germline V gene encodes CDR1 SGDLS and CDR2 YYNGEE. CDR3 amino acids: CASSAEGNTEAFF. CDR3 DNA: TGTGCCAGCAGCGCTGAGGGCAACACTGAAGCTTTCTTT.

Many counts were recorded for this clonotype. The chain uses TRBV2 and TRBJ1-5; 10 bases fit TRBD1. Germline-derived CDR1 and CDR2 are SNHLY and FYNNEI. This CDR3 spans 15 amino acids. With 5 bases clipped from V and 5 bases from J, the junction kept 6 bases outside the gene matches. The CDR3 nucleotides are TGTGCCAGCAGTCCGGACAGGGGGGTATATCAGCCCCAGCATTTT. Its translation: CASSPDRGVYQPQHF.